This T cell receptor (beta chain) is from a study of shared clonotypes between healthy human individuals. The CDR3 totals 14 residues. Per germline, CDR1 MDHEN and CDR2 SYDVKM. V was trimmed by 2 bases and J by 8 bases, leaving 15 bases between them. Produced via immunoSEQ multiplex PCR; TCRdb's table is partial and in-frame only. The table lists about 1.5 million clones, under 99% of them singletons. The V call is TRBV28, the J call TRBJ1-1; possible D gene TRBD1, 5 bases. This TCR was sampled from a man aged 25-45 years in good health. The sample consisted of naive CD4+ T cells sorted from blood. Subset denoted: CD45RA+ positively selected. The CDR3 nucleotides read TGTGCCAGCAGTTTAGGAGGCGTGGGGGGAGAAGCTTTCTTT. Protein sequence: CASSLGGVGGEAFF.